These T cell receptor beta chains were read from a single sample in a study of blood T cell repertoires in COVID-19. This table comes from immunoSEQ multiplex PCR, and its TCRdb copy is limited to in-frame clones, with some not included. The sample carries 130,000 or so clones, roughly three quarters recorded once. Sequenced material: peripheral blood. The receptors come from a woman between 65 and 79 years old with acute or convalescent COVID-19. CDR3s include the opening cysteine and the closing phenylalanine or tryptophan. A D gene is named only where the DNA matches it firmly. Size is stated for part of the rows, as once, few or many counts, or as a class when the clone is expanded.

cdr3_nt: TGTGCCAGCAGTTACGGGGCTTATCAGCCCCAGCATTTT; cdr3_aa: CASSYGAYQPQHF; d_call: .; v_call: TRBV6-5; j_call: TRBJ1-5; clone_size: .
cdr3_nt: TGTGCCACCAGTGACCACTTTAGCAATCAGCCCCAGCATTTT; cdr3_aa: CATSDHFSNQPQHF; d_call: .; v_call: TRBV24-1; j_call: TRBJ1-5; clone_size: .
cdr3_nt: TGTGCCAGCAGCTCCCGGGGCGGGGGGAACACCGGGGAGCTGTTTTTT; cdr3_aa: CASSSRGGGNTGELFF; d_call: TRBD2; v_call: TRBV5-4; j_call: TRBJ2-2; clone_size: .
cdr3_nt: TGTGCCACCAGTGACTCTAGCGGAAATAGCTACAATGAGCAGTTCTTC; cdr3_aa: CATSDSSGNSYNEQFF; d_call: TRBD2; v_call: TRBV24-1; j_call: TRBJ2-1; clone_size: .
cdr3_nt: TGTGCCAGCAGTTACGTGGGGCGGTTATACGAGCAGTACTTC; cdr3_aa: CASSYVGRLYEQYF; d_call: .; v_call: TRBV6-2/TRBV6-3; j_call: TRBJ2-7; clone_size: few
cdr3_nt: TGTGCCAGCAGCCAAGATACAGGGAAAGGGACCCAGTACTTC; cdr3_aa: CASSQDTGKGTQYF; d_call: .; v_call: TRBV3-1/TRBV3-2; j_call: TRBJ2-5; clone_size: once
cdr3_nt: TGTGCCAGCAGCTTAAGGACAGGGGGCTGGGACGAGCAGTACTTC; cdr3_aa: CASSLRTGGWDEQYF; d_call: TRBD1; v_call: TRBV7-2; j_call: TRBJ2-7; clone_size: few
cdr3_nt: TGCAGCGTCGCAGGGGAGTGGGACTATGGCTACACCTTC; cdr3_aa: CSVAGEWDYGYTF; d_call: .; v_call: TRBV29-1; j_call: TRBJ1-2; clone_size: once
cdr3_nt: TGCGCCAGCAGCCAGGAAGGGAGCTTCCACACAGATACGCAGTATTTT; cdr3_aa: CASSQEGSFHTDTQYF; d_call: .; v_call: TRBV4-1; j_call: TRBJ2-3; clone_size: few
cdr3_nt: TGTGCCAGCTCACCCGGACTAGCGGGAATAGATACGCAGTATTTT; cdr3_aa: CASSPGLAGIDTQYF; d_call: TRBD2; v_call: TRBV18; j_call: TRBJ2-3; clone_size: .
cdr3_nt: TGTGCCAGCAGTGCCTGGGACAGCCCCTACGAGCAGTACTTC; cdr3_aa: CASSAWDSPYEQYF; d_call: TRBD1; v_call: TRBV2; j_call: TRBJ2-7; clone_size: .
cdr3_nt: TGTGCCAGTGGAGGCATTAGCAATCAGCCCCAGCATTTT; cdr3_aa: CASGGISNQPQHF; d_call: .; v_call: TRBV6-5; j_call: TRBJ1-5; clone_size: few
cdr3_nt: TGTGCCAGCAGCTACCAGGGCGGCTATGGCTACACCTTC; cdr3_aa: CASSYQGGYGYTF; d_call: .; v_call: TRBV11-2; j_call: TRBJ1-2; clone_size: .
cdr3_nt: TGTGCCAGCAGTGAATGGGGGGGCCAAGGGACCCAGTACTTC; cdr3_aa: CASSEWGGQGTQYF; d_call: .; v_call: TRBV2; j_call: TRBJ2-5; clone_size: .
cdr3_nt: TGTGCCAGCAGCTTAGGAGGCGGGATTGGCTCAGATACGCAGTATTTT; cdr3_aa: CASSLGGGIGSDTQYF; d_call: .; v_call: TRBV11-3; j_call: TRBJ2-3; clone_size: .
cdr3_nt: TGTGCCAGCAGCCCGACAGGGGCGGTCTACGAGCAGTACTTC; cdr3_aa: CASSPTGAVYEQYF; d_call: TRBD1; v_call: TRBV7-2; j_call: TRBJ2-7; clone_size: few
cdr3_nt: TGTGCCAGCTCTCGAGCCGGGACAGACTTCTATGGCTACACCTTC; cdr3_aa: CASSRAGTDFYGYTF; d_call: TRBD1; v_call: TRBV18; j_call: TRBJ1-2; clone_size: once
cdr3_nt: TGTGCCATCTCCAGAGGAGGCGGCCAAGAGACCCAGTACTTC; cdr3_aa: CAISRGGGQETQYF; d_call: .; v_call: TRBV10-3; j_call: TRBJ2-5; clone_size: few
cdr3_nt: TGTGCCAGCAGCTTCGAGGTTGCCGAGCAGTACTTC; cdr3_aa: CASSFEVAEQYF; d_call: .; v_call: TRBV11-2; j_call: TRBJ2-7; clone_size: .
cdr3_nt: TGTGCCAGCAGCCAACTGGGCCACTACGAGCAGTACTTC; cdr3_aa: CASSQLGHYEQYF; d_call: .; v_call: TRBV3-1/TRBV3-2; j_call: TRBJ2-7; clone_size: .
cdr3_nt: TGTGCCAGCAGTTACTCGATCACTACAGATACGCAGTATTTT; cdr3_aa: CASSYSITTDTQYF; d_call: .; v_call: TRBV6-5; j_call: TRBJ2-3; clone_size: .
cdr3_nt: TGTGCCAGTAGTATTTTGAGCTCTGGAAACACCATATATTTT; cdr3_aa: CASSILSSGNTIYF; d_call: .; v_call: TRBV19; j_call: TRBJ1-3; clone_size: .
cdr3_nt: TGCGCCAGCAGCTTGCCCCGTGGCGGCGGGACTAACACCGGGGAGCTGTTTTTT; cdr3_aa: CASSLPRGGGTNTGELFF; d_call: .; v_call: TRBV5-1; j_call: TRBJ2-2; clone_size: .
cdr3_nt: TGTGCCAGCAGCCGCGGACAGGGAGGTTACGAGCAGTACTTC; cdr3_aa: CASSRGQGGYEQYF; d_call: TRBD1; v_call: TRBV7-9; j_call: TRBJ2-7; clone_size: .
cdr3_nt: TGTGCCAGCAGCTTGGGGACAGGGGATAATGAAAAACTGTTTTTT; cdr3_aa: CASSLGTGDNEKLFF; d_call: TRBD1; v_call: TRBV11-3; j_call: TRBJ1-4; clone_size: .
cdr3_nt: TGTGCCAGCAGCTTGGGACAGGGGGCTGAAAAACTGTTTTTT; cdr3_aa: CASSLGQGAEKLFF; d_call: TRBD1; v_call: TRBV7-9; j_call: TRBJ1-4; clone_size: .
cdr3_nt: TGCGCCAGCAGCCCACGGACAGGGGAAGGATCACCCCTCCACTTT; cdr3_aa: CASSPRTGEGSPLHF; d_call: TRBD1; v_call: TRBV10-1; j_call: TRBJ1-6; clone_size: few
cdr3_nt: TGCAGCGTTGAGGTGTCTAGCGGGACCATGCGGGAGTACTTC; cdr3_aa: CSVEVSSGTMREYF; d_call: TRBD2; v_call: TRBV29-1; j_call: TRBJ2-7; clone_size: .
cdr3_nt: TGCGCCAGCAGGGAAGGACAGCCCAGGGGCTACACCTTC; cdr3_aa: CASREGQPRGYTF; d_call: .; v_call: TRBV5-1; j_call: TRBJ1-2; clone_size: .
cdr3_nt: TGCGCCAGCAGCCAGACCCCTAGGCTGACCTACGAGCAGTACTTC; cdr3_aa: CASSQTPRLTYEQYF; d_call: .; v_call: TRBV4-1; j_call: TRBJ2-7; clone_size: few
cdr3_nt: TGTGCCAGCAGCCAAGTTGCAGGGAAAGGAAACACCATATATTTT; cdr3_aa: CASSQVAGKGNTIYF; d_call: .; v_call: TRBV3-1/TRBV3-2; j_call: TRBJ1-3; clone_size: .
cdr3_nt: TGTGCCAGCAGTGAGTACCCACATAGCAATCAGCCCCAGCATTTT; cdr3_aa: CASSEYPHSNQPQHF; d_call: .; v_call: TRBV6-1; j_call: TRBJ1-5; clone_size: few
cdr3_nt: TGTGCCACCATTTGGGGGGGGTGTCGCACTGAAGCTTTCTTT; cdr3_aa: CATIWGGCRTEAFF; d_call: .; v_call: TRBV24-1; j_call: TRBJ1-1; clone_size: .
cdr3_nt: TGTGCCAGCAGGAGTATTGACAGGGCCGAGCAGTACTTC; cdr3_aa: CASRSIDRAEQYF; d_call: TRBD1; v_call: TRBV25-1; j_call: TRBJ2-7; clone_size: .
cdr3_nt: TGCAGCGTTGTCGAACAGTCTAGCACAGATACGCAGTATTTT; cdr3_aa: CSVVEQSSTDTQYF; d_call: .; v_call: TRBV29-1; j_call: TRBJ2-3; clone_size: .
cdr3_nt: TGTGCCAGCAGTATACTAGAGAACACAGATACGCAGTATTTT; cdr3_aa: CASSILENTDTQYF; d_call: .; v_call: TRBV2; j_call: TRBJ2-3; clone_size: .
cdr3_nt: TGTGCCAGCAGTGATGGCGGGACTAGCGGGAGGTGGGATGAGCAGTTCTTC; cdr3_aa: CASSDGGTSGRWDEQFF; d_call: TRBD2; v_call: TRBV28; j_call: TRBJ2-1; clone_size: .
cdr3_nt: TGTGCCAGCAGCTTGGTCGGCGGGGGAGGAACCTATAATTCACCCCTCCACTTT; cdr3_aa: CASSLVGGGGTYNSPLHF; d_call: .; v_call: TRBV5-4; j_call: TRBJ1-6; clone_size: .
cdr3_nt: TGTGCCAGCAGCCTTGGGGCGGCGGGAGGGTCCTACGAGCAGTACTTC; cdr3_aa: CASSLGAAGGSYEQYF; d_call: TRBD2; v_call: TRBV3-1/TRBV3-2; j_call: TRBJ2-7; clone_size: once
cdr3_nt: TGTGCCAGCAGCCAAGAACAGGGCTCGGCTGAAGCTTTCTTT; cdr3_aa: CASSQEQGSAEAFF; d_call: .; v_call: TRBV4-2; j_call: TRBJ1-1; clone_size: .
cdr3_nt: TGTGCCAGCAGCCAAGATAAACTCTACAATGAGCAGTTCTTC; cdr3_aa: CASSQDKLYNEQFF; d_call: .; v_call: TRBV4-2; j_call: TRBJ2-1; clone_size: .
cdr3_nt: TGTGCCAGTAGTACCGGGACAGGCCTCTCTGGGGCCAACGTCCTGACTTTC; cdr3_aa: CASSTGTGLSGANVLTF; d_call: TRBD1; v_call: TRBV19; j_call: TRBJ2-6; clone_size: once
cdr3_nt: TGTGCCAGTACAGGGGGAGAGGCTGGGGCTGAAGCTTTCTTT; cdr3_aa: CASTGGEAGAEAFF; d_call: TRBD1; v_call: TRBV19; j_call: TRBJ1-1; clone_size: few
cdr3_nt: TGTGCCAGCAGCTTTAGACAGTGGGATTCACCCCTCCACTTT; cdr3_aa: CASSFRQWDSPLHF; d_call: .; v_call: TRBV7-8; j_call: TRBJ1-6; clone_size: few
cdr3_nt: TGTGCCAGCAGTATACGGACAGCAGGTAACACTGAAGCTTTCTTT; cdr3_aa: CASSIRTAGNTEAFF; d_call: .; v_call: TRBV27; j_call: TRBJ1-1; clone_size: .
cdr3_nt: TGTGCCAGCAGTTCGACAGGGGCGAACTATGGCTACACCTTC; cdr3_aa: CASSSTGANYGYTF; d_call: TRBD1; v_call: TRBV28; j_call: TRBJ1-2; clone_size: many
cdr3_nt: TGTGCCAGCAGTGGGGACAGAGAGGAGGAAAAACTGTTTTTT; cdr3_aa: CASSGDREEEKLFF; d_call: TRBD1; v_call: TRBV2; j_call: TRBJ1-4; clone_size: .
cdr3_nt: TGCGCCAGCAGCTTGGAGGGACAGGGAGACTATGGCTACACCTTC; cdr3_aa: CASSLEGQGDYGYTF; d_call: TRBD1; v_call: TRBV5-1; j_call: TRBJ1-2; clone_size: .
cdr3_nt: TGTGCCAGCAGCTTCGGGACAGGGAGGGGACAGCCCCAGCATTTT; cdr3_aa: CASSFGTGRGQPQHF; d_call: TRBD1; v_call: TRBV5-8; j_call: TRBJ1-5; clone_size: .
cdr3_nt: TGCGCCAGCAGCTTGACGGGACTAGCGGCCACCGGGGAGCTGTTTTTT; cdr3_aa: CASSLTGLAATGELFF; d_call: TRBD2; v_call: TRBV5-1; j_call: TRBJ2-2; clone_size: .
cdr3_nt: TGCGCCAGCAGCCACCTAGGGGTACGGGGGGGCCCGGATGAGCAGTTCTTC; cdr3_aa: CASSHLGVRGGPDEQFF; d_call: TRBD2; v_call: TRBV4-3; j_call: TRBJ2-1; clone_size: .
cdr3_nt: TGTGCCACCAGTCTGGCACAAAGCACAGATACGCAGTATTTT; cdr3_aa: CATSLAQSTDTQYF; d_call: .; v_call: TRBV24-1; j_call: TRBJ2-3; clone_size: .